These 14 T cell receptor beta chains were all obtained from the same sample, sequenced in a study of Graves' ophthalmopathy and Graves' hyperthyroidism. RNA transcripts provided the template for amplifying TCR beta CDR3 regions. The first-round RT-PCR employed HTBI primers together with the Qiagen OneStep RT-PCR kit. A multiplex PCR was then performed as the second round. MiXCR was run by TCRdb on the multiplex PCR reads, yielding one entry per CDR3 protein. The sample has approximately 160,000 distinct CDR3 sequences, 35% to 45% seen once. Specimen: peripheral blood. Receptors were obtained from a man under 40 with Graves' ophthalmopathy.

This clonotype was counted a single time. The chain employs TRBV29-1 and TRBJ1-2, with 7 positions matching TRBD1. Germline values: CDR1 SQVTM, CDR2 ANQGSEA. CDR3 size: 11 residues. The junction had 3 bases not matched to a gene; V was cut back by 5 bases and J by 6 bases. CDR3 loop: CSVRDRDGYTF. CDR3 bases: TGCAGCGTTAGAGACAGGGATGGCTACACCTTC.

The gene calls are TRBV12-3 or TRBV12-4 and TRBJ2-7; 7 nucleotides align to TRBD1. The CDR3 has 17 residues. With V trimmed by 5 bases and J by 0 bases, 13 bases remained unmatched. The CDR3 coding sequence is TGTGCCAGCAGTCTTTTTCTATCCCGGGACAGCTCCTACGAGCAGTACTTC. Protein sequence: CASSLFLSRDSSYEQYF.

This clonotype was seen ten or more times. V gene TRBV24-1 combines with J gene TRBJ1-1; weak D call: TRBD1 (6 bases). Germline CDR1 is KGHDR and CDR2 is SFDVKD. This CDR3 is built from 12 residues. The germline V and J ends were trimmed by 1 base and 11 bases, with 10 bases remaining between them. CDR3 amino acids: CATSDLGGGAFF. The CDR3, as DNA: TGTGCCACCAGTGATTTAGGGGGAGGGGCTTTCTTT.

This clonotype was seen ten or more times. This could be a read error, since a much larger clone is one nucleotide away. The chain joins TRBV12-3 or TRBV12-4 to TRBJ2-5; D may be TRBD2 (6 bases). The CDR3 spans 14 residues. The CDR3 DNA reads TGTGCCAGCAGTTTAGTTAGGCGGGAAGAGACCCGGTACTTC. Translated: CASSLVRREETRYF.

This clonotype came up many times. The chain has TRBV13 and TRBJ2-7; 9 bases agree with TRBD2. The germline V gene has CDR1 PRHDT and CDR2 FYEKMQ (reference sequence). There are 16 residues in the CDR3. V dropped 2 bases and J dropped 1; count of bases not matched to a gene: 6. CDR3 in DNA: TGTGCCAGCAGCTTATACTGGCTAGCGGGATCCTACGAGCAGTACTTC. It specifies CASSLYWLAGSYEQYF.

In DNA, the CDR3 is TGTGCCAGCAGCTTAACCGGGACAGGGGGGTACGAGCAGTACTTC. It encodes CASSLTGTGGYEQYF. The J gene is TRBJ2-7, the V gene TRBV7-9, with TRBD1 identical over 11 bases. This CDR3 is 15 amino acids long. The ends lost 2 bases at V and 4 bases at J; junction bases unmatched: 4. CDR1 SEHNR and CDR2 FQNEAQ come from the germline V gene (reference sequence).

The genes are TRBV27 and TRBJ1-2; D gene ambiguous. This CDR3 spans 15 amino acids. Trimming pared 2 bases from V and 3 bases from J, leaving 13 bases between. From germline, CDR1 is MNHEY and CDR2 SMNVEV (reference sequence). DNA of the CDR3: TGTGCCAGCAGTTTAAAGGGCCGGGCTGACTATGGCTACACCTTC. It translates to CASSLKGRADYGYTF.

The chain combines TRBV30 with TRBJ2-7, with a tentative D call TRBD1 (6 bases). The V and J ends lost 0 bases and 5 bases respectively, with 8 bases between them. Germline CDR1 and CDR2: GTSNPN and SVGIG (reference sequence). This CDR3 is 12 amino acids long. Written as DNA, the CDR3 is TGTGCCTGGAGTGTCCGGACAGACGAGCAGTACTTC. Its protein product is CAWSVRTDEQYF.

This clonotype was recorded many times. The V call is TRBV12-3 or TRBV12-4, the J call TRBJ2-5, with D possibly matching TRBD2 (5 bases). The CDR3 is made up of 13 amino acids. The germline V and J ends were trimmed by 7 bases and 10 bases, with 19 bases remaining between them. The CDR3 protein is CASTPEAREGQYF. The CDR3, as DNA: TGTGCCAGCACCCCCGAGGCGAGAGAGGGCCAGTACTTC.

This clonotype was seen repeatedly, ten times or more. The V gene is TRBV20-1, the J gene TRBJ2-5; TRBD2 matches at 9 bases. The trim removed 0 bases at V and 5 bases at J, leaving 7 bases unmatched. Per the germline V gene, CDR1 is DFQATT and CDR2 is SNEGSKA (reference sequence). CDR3 length: 15 amino acids. The CDR3: CSARDLKLAGETQYF. Here the CDR3 DNA reads TGCAGTGCTAGAGATCTCAAACTAGCGGGCGAGACCCAGTACTTC.

The chain uses TRBV6-5 and TRBJ2-7; D not certain. V lost 6 bases and J 3 bases, leaving 21 bases between the germline ends. Germline V lookup: CDR1 MNHEY, CDR2 SVGAGI. This CDR3 spans 16 amino acids. The CDR3 DNA is TGTGCCAGCAGCTATACCGGGTCCCTAAACCTCTACGAGCAGTACTTC. This encodes CASSYTGSLNLYEQYF.

This clonotype was counted ten times or more. V and J are TRBV28 and TRBJ2-2; TRBD1 matches 8 bases. V was pared by 6 bases and J by 0 bases, with 9 bases of the junction left unmatched. CDR3 length: 17 amino acids. CDR1 is MDHEN and CDR2 is SYDVKM in the germline V gene. In DNA, the CDR3 is TGTGCCAGCAGCTCGGACAGGGCCGAATCGAACACCGGGGAGCTGTTTTTT. Translation: CASSSDRAESNTGELFF.

This clonotype appeared a single time. The chain combines TRBV28 with TRBJ1-6, with D possibly matching TRBD1 (5 bases). V dropped 2 bases and J dropped 9 bases, with 8 bases sitting between them. The germline V gene encodes CDR1 MDHEN and CDR2 SYDVKM. The CDR3 is 13 residues long. CDR3 sequence: CASSLQGPSPLHF. The CDR3 nucleotides are TGTGCCAGCAGTTTACAGGGACCTTCACCCCTCCACTTT. The full variable domain, its missing parts supplied by reference TRBV28 and TRBJ1-6, is DVKVTQSSRYLVKRTGEKVFLECVQDMDHENMFWYRQDPGLGLRLIYFSYDVKMKEKGDIPEGYSVSREKKERFSLILESASTNQTSMYLCASSLQGPSPLHFGNGTRLTVT.

This clonotype was counted only a few times. V gene TRBV6-1 combines with J gene TRBJ1-1; D perhaps matches TRBD1 (5 bases). Germline CDR1 and CDR2: MNHNS and SASEGT. V lost 4 bases, J lost 4 bases, and 16 bases lay in between. The CDR3 is 15 amino acids. CDR3 in DNA: TGTGCCAGCAGTGCCACCGGGGGACTGAGCACTGAAGCTTTCTTT. Protein sequence: CASSATGGLSTEAFF.